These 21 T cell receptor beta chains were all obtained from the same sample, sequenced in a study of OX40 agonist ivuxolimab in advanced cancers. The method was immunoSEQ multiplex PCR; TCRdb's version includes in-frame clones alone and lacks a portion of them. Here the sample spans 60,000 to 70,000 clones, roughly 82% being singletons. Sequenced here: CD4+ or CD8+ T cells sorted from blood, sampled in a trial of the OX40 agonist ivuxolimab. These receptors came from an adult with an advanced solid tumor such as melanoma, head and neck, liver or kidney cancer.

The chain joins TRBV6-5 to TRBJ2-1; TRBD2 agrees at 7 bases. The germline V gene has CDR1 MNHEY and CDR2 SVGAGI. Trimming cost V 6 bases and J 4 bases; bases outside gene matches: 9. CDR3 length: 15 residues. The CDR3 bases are TGTGCCAGCAGCCGATCAGGGCGGGGGTACAATGAGCAGTTCTTC. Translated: CASSRSGRGYNEQFF.

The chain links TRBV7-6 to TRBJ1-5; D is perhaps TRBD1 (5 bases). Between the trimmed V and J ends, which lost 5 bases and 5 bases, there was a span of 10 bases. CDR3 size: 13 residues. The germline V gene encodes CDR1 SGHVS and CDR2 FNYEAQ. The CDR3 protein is CASSGGGYQPQHF. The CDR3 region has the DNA TGTGCCAGCAGCGGGGGGGGGTATCAGCCCCAGCATTTT.

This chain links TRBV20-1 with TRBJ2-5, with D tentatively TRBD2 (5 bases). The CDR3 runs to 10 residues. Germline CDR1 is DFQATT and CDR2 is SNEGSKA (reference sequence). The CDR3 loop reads CTPRRETQYF. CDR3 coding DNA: TGCACCCCCAGGAGGGAGACCCAGTACTTC.

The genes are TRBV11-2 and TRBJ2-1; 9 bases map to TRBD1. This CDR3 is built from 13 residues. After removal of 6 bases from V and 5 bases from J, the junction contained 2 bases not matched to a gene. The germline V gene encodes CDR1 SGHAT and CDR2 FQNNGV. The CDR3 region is CASRRTGDNEQFF. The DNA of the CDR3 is TGTGCCAGCAGGAGGACAGGGGACAATGAGCAGTTCTTC.

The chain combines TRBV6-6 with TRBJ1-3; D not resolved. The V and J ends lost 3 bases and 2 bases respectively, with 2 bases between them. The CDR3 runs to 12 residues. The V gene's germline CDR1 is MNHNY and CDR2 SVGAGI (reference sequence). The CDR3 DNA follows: TGTGCCAGCAGTTATCCTGGAAACACCATATATTTT. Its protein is CASSYPGNTIYF.

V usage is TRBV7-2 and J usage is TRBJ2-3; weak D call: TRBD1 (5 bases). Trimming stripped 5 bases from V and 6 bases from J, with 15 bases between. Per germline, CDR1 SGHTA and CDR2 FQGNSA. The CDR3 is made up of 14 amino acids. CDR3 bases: TGTGCCAGCAGCACCAAGGGGCGGCCGGATACGCAGTATTTT. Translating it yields CASSTKGRPDTQYF.

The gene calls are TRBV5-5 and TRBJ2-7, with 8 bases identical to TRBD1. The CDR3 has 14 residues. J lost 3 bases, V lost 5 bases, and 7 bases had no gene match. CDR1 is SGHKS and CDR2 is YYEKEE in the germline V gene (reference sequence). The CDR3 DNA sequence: TGTGCCAGCAGTTCGACAGGGGAGGTCTACGAGCAGTACTTC. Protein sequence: CASSSTGEVYEQYF. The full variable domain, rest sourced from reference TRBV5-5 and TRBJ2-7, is DAGVTQSPTHLIKTRGQQVTLRCSPISGHKSVSWYQQVLGQGPQFIFQYYEKEERGRGNFPDRFSARQFPNYSSELNVNALLLGDSALYLCASSSTGEVYEQYFGPGTRLTVT.

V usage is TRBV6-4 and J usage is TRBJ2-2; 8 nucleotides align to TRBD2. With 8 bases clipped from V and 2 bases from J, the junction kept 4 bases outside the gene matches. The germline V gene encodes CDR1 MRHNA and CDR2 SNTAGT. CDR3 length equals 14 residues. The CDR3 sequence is CASQREGNTGELFF. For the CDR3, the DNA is TGTGCCAGCCAACGGGAGGGAAACACCGGGGAGCTGTTTTTT.

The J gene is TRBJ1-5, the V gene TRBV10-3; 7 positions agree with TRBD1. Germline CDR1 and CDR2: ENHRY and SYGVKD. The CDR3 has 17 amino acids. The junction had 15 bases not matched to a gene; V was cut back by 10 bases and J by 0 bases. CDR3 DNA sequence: TGTGCCACCCGGAGGGGGACAGAGGGTTATAGCAATCAGCCCCAGCATTTT. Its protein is CATRRGTEGYSNQPQHF.

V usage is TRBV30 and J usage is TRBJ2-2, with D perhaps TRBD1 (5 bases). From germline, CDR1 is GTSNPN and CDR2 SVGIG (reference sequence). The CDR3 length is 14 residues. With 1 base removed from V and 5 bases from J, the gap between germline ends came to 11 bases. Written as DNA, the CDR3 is TGTGCCTGGAGTGCAGGGCATCGGACCGGGGAGCTGTTTTTT. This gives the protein CAWSAGHRTGELFF. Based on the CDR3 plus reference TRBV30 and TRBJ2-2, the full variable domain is SQTIHQWPATLVQPVGSPLSLECTVEGTSNPNLYWYRQAAGRGLQLLFYSVGIGQISSEVPQNLSASRPQDRQFILSSKKLLLSDSGFYLCAWSAGHRTGELFFGEGSRLTVL.

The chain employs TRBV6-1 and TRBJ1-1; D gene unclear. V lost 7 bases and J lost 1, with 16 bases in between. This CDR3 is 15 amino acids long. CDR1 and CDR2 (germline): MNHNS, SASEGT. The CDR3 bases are TGTGCCAGCACTTCAATCCGCCCAGGGAACACTGAAGCTTTCTTT. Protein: CASTSIRPGNTEAFF.

The CDR3 DNA reads as TGTGCCAGCAGCTTAGGGCCTGGGGCGACCGGGGAGCTGTTTTTT. Translated: CASSLGPGATGELFF. The chain recombines TRBV7-3 with TRBJ2-2; D is possibly TRBD1 (5 bases). Per germline, CDR1 SGHTA and CDR2 FQGTGA. The CDR3 contains 15 residues. Trimming took 2 bases from V and 5 from J, leaving 12 bases between them.

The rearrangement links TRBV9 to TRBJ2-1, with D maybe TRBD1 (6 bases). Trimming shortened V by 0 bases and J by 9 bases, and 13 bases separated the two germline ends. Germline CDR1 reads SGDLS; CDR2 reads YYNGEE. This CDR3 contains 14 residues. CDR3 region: CASSVGTVRGEQFF. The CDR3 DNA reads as TGTGCCAGCAGCGTAGGGACAGTTCGCGGTGAGCAGTTCTTC.

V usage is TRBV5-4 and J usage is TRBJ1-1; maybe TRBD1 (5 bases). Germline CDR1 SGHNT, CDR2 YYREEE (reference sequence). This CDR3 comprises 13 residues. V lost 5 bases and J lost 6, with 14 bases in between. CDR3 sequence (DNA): TGTGCCAGCAGTTTTTTGTTGACAGCTGAAGCTTTCTTT. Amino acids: CASSFLLTAEAFF.

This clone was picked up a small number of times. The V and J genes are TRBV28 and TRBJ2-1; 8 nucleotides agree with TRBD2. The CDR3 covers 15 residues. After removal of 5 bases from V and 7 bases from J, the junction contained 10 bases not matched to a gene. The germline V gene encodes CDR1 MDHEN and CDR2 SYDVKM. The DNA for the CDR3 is TGTGCCAGCAGTCGCGGGGGGCCGGTCACAAATGAGCAGTTCTTC. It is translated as CASSRGGPVTNEQFF.

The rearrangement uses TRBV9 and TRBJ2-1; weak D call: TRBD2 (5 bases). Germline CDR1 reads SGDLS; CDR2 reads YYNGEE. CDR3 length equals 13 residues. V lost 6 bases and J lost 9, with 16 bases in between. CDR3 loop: CASTIGSRGEQFF. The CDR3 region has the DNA TGTGCCAGCACCATAGGTTCTCGGGGTGAGCAGTTCTTC.

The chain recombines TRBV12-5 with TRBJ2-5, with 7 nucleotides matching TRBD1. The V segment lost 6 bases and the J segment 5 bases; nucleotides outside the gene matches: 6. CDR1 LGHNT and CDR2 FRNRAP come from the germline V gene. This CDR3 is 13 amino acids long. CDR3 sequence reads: CASGTGISETQYF. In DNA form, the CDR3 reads TGTGCTAGTGGGACAGGGATATCGGAGACCCAGTACTTC.

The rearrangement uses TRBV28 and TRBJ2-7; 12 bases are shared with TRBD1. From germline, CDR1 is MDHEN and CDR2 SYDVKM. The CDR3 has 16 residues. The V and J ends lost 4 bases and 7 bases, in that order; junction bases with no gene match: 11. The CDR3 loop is CASSSPRDRGHREQYV. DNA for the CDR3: TGTGCCAGCAGTTCACCCCGGGACAGGGGGCACAGGGAGCAGTACGTC.

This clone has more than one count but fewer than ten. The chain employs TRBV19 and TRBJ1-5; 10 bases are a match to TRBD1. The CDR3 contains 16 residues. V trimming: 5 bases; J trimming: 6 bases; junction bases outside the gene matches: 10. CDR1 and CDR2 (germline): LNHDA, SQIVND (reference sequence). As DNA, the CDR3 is TGTGCCAGTAGTGCATTTCGACAGGGGGCGCGTCAGCCCCAGCATTTT. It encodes CASSAFRQGARQPQHF.

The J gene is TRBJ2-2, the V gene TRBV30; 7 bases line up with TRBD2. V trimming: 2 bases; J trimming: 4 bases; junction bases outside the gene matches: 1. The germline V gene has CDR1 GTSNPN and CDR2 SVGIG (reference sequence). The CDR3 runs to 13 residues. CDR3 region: CAWSWGGTGELFF. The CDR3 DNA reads TGTGCCTGGAGTTGGGGGGGCACCGGGGAGCTGTTTTTT.

In nucleotides, the CDR3 is TGTGCCAGTAGTATACGGCAGGGGGAAGGAAAGAACACTGAAGCTTTCTTT. This sequence encodes CASSIRQGEGKNTEAFF. The chain is built from TRBV19 and TRBJ1-1; 7 bases are shared with TRBD1. Germline V CDR1 and CDR2: LNHDA, SQIVND (reference sequence). The CDR3 is 17 amino acids. The ends lost 2 bases at V and 1 base at J; junction bases unmatched: 10.